This T cell receptor beta chain was recovered during a study of blood T cells in healthy people across ages. Then a second PCR, running roughly 7 to 11 cycles, was carried out with a sample-barcoded 5' primer and a J-beta primer mix. TCRdb reanalysed the 5' RACE reads using MiXCR and keeps one entry per CDR3 protein. There are roughly 500,000 distinct CDR3 sequences in the sample; 27% occur only once, and less than 20% lies in the top ten. This CDR3 spans 14 amino acids. J was trimmed by 5 bases and V by 5 bases; bases with no gene match: 9. Germline loops: CDR1 MNHNS, CDR2 SASEGT. The chain carries TRBV6-1 and TRBJ2-7; 7 bases are a match to TRBD2. The sequenced sample consisted of blood. The sequence derives from a woman aged 65 to 85 in good health. The CDR3 DNA reads TGTGCCAGCAGTCCGGGGAGCGGGGTTAACGAGCAGTACTTC. It is translated as CASSPGSGVNEQYF.